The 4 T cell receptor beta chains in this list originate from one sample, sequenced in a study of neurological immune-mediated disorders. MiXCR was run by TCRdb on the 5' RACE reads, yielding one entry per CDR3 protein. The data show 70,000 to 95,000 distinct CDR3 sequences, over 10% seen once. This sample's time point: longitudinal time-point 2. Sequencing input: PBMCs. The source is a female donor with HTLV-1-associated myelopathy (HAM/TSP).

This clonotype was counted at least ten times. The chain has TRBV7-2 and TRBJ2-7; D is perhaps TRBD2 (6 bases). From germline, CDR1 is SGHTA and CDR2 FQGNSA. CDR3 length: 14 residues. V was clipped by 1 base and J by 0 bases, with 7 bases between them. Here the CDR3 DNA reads TGTGCCAGCAGCTTAGGGCGGGGCTCCTACGAGCAGTACTTC. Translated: CASSLGRGSYEQYF.

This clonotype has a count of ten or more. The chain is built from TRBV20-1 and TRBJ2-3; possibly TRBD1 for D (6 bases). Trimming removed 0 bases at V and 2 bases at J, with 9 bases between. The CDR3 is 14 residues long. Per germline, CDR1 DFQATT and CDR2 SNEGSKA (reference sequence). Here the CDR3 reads CSARDRTDTDTQYF. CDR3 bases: TGCAGTGCTAGAGATAGGACAGACACAGATACGCAGTATTTT.

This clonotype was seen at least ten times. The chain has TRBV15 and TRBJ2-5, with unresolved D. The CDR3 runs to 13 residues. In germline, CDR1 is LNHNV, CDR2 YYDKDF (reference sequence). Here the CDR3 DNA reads TGTGCTACCCAGCACGGGCGCGGAGAGACCCAGTACTTC. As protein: CATQHGRGETQYF.

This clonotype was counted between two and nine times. The CDR3 reads CASGLVPNEKLFF. In DNA, the CDR3 is TGTGCTAGTGGTTTGGTACCAAATGAAAAACTGTTTTTT. The J gene is TRBJ1-4, the V gene TRBV12-5, with D unclear. The length of the CDR3 is 13 residues. The germline gives CDR1 LGHNT, CDR2 FRNRAP. V dropped 0 bases and J dropped 5 bases, with 4 bases sitting between them.